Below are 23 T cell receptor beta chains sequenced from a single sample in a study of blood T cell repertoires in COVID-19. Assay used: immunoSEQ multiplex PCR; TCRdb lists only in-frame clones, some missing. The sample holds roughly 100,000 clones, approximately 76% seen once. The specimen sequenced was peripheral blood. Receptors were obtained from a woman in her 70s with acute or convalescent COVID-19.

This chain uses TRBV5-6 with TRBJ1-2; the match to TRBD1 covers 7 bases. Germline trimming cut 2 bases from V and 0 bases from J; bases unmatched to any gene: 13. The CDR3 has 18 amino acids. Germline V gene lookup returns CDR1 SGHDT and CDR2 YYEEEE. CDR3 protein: CASSLRPPGQRANYGYTF. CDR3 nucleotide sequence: TGTGCCAGCAGCTTACGTCCCCCGGGACAGCGAGCTAACTATGGCTACACCTTC.

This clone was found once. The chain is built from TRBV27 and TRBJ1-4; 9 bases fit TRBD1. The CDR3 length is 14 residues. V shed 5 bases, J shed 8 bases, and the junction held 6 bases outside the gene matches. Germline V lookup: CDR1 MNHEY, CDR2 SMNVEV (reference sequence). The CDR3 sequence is CASSQTGGSEKLFF. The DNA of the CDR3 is TGTGCCAGCAGTCAGACAGGGGGTAGCGAAAAACTGTTTTTT.

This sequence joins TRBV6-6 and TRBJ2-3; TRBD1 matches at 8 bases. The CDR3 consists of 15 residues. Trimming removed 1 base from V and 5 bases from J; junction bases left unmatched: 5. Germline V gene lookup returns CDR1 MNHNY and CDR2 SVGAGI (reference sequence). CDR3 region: CASSYLQGAQDTQYF. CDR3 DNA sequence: TGTGCCAGCAGTTACTTGCAGGGGGCGCAAGATACGCAGTATTTT.

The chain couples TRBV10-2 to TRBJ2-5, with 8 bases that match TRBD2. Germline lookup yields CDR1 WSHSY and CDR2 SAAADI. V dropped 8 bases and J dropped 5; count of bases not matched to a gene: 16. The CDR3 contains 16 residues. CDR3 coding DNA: TGCGCCAGCTACCCCACTGGCGGGGGGTTTCGGGAGACCCAGTACTTC. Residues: CASYPTGGGFRETQYF.

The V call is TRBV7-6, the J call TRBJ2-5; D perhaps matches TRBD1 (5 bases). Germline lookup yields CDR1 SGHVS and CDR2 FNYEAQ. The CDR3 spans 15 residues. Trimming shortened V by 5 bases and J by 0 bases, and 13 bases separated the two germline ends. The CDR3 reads CASSRTLWDQETQYF. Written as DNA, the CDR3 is TGTGCCAGCAGCCGGACACTGTGGGACCAAGAGACCCAGTACTTC.

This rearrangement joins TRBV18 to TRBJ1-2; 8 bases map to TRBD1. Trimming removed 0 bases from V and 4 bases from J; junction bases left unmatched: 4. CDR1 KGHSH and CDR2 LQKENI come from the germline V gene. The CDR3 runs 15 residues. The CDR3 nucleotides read TGTGCCAGCTCACCACCCTCAGGGGGCGGCTATGGCTACACCTTC. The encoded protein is CASSPPSGGGYGYTF.

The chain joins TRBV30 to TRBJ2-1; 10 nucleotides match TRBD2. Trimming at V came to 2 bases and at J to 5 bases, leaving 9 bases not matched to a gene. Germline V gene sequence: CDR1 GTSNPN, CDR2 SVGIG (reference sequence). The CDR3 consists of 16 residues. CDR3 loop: CAWSSPLAGVNNEQFF. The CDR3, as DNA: TGTGCCTGGAGTAGCCCCCTAGCGGGGGTTAACAATGAGCAGTTCTTC.

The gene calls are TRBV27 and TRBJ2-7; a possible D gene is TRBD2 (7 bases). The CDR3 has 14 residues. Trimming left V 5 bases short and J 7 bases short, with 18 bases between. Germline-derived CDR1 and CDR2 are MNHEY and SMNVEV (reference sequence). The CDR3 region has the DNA TGTGCCAGCAGTCTTACGCGGGGGCCCAGGGAGCAGTACTTC. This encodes CASSLTRGPREQYF.

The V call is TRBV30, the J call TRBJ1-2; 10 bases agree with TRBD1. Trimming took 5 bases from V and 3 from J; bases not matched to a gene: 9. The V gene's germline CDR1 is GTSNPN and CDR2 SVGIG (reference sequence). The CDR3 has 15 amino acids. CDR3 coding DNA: TGTGCCTGGTTGACCGGGACAGGGGTCTACTATGGCTACACCTTC. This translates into CAWLTGTGVYYGYTF.

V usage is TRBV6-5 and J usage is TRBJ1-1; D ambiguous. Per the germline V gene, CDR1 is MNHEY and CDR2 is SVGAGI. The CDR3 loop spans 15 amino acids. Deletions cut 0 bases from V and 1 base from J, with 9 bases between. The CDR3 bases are TGTGCCAGCAGTTACTCCTTTACCGGGAACACTGAAGCTTTCTTT. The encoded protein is CASSYSFTGNTEAFF.

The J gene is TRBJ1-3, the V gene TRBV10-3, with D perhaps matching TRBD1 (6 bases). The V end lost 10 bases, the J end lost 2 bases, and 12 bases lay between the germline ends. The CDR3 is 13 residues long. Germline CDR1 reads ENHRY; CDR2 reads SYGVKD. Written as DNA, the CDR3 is TGTGCCAGCCAACAGGGAACTGGAAACACCATATATTTT. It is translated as CASQQGTGNTIYF.

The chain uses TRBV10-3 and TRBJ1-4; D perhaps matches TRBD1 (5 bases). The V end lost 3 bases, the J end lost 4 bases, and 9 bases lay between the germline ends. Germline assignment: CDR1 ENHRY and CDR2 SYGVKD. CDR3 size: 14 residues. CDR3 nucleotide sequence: TGTGCCATCAGTGAAAGGGGCGATAATGAAAAACTGTTTTTT. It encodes CAISERGDNEKLFF.

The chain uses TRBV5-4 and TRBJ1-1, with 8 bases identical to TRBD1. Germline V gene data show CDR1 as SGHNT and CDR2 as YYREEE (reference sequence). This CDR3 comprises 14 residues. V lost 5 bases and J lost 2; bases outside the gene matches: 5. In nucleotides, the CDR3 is TGTGCCAGCAGACGGACAGGGCAAAACACTGAAGCTTTCTTT. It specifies CASRRTGQNTEAFF.

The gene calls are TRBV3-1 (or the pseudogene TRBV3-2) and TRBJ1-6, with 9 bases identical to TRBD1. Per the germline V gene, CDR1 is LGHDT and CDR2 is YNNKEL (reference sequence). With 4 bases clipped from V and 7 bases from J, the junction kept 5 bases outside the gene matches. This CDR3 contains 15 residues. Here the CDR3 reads CASSPSGQGNSPLHF. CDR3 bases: TGTGCCAGCAGCCCCTCGGGACAGGGCAATTCACCCCTCCACTTT.

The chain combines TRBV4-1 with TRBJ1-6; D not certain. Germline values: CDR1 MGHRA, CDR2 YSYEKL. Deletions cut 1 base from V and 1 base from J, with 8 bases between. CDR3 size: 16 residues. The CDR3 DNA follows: TGCGCCAGCAGCCAAGGTGGGCGATCCTATAATTCACCCCTCCACTTT. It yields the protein CASSQGGRSYNSPLHF.

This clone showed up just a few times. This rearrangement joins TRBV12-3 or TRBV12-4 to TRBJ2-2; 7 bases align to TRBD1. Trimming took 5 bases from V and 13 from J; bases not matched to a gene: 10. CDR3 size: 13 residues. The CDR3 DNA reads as TGTGCCAGCAGTACCACAGGGGTGGGGAGGCTGTTTTTT. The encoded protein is CASSTTGVGRLFF.

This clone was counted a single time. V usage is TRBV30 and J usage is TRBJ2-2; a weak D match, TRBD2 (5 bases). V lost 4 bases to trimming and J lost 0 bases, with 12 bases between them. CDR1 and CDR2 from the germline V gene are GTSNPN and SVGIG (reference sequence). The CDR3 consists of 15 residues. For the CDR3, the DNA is TGTGCCTGGACCGGGGATTTCGCGAACACCGGGGAGCTGTTTTTT. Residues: CAWTGDFANTGELFF.

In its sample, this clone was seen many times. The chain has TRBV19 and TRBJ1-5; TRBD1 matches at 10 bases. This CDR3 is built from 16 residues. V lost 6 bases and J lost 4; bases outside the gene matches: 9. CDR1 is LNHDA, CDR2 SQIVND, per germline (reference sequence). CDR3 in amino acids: CASRSPTGQGNQPQHF. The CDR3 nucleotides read TGTGCCAGTAGATCTCCCACGGGACAGGGGAATCAGCCCCAGCATTTT. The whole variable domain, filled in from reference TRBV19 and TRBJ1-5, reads DGGITQSPKYLFRKEGQNVTLSCEQNLNHDAMYWYRQDPGQGLRLIYYSQIVNDFQKGDIAEGYSVSREKKESFPLTVTSAQKNPTAFYLCASRSPTGQGNQPQHFGDGTRLSIL.

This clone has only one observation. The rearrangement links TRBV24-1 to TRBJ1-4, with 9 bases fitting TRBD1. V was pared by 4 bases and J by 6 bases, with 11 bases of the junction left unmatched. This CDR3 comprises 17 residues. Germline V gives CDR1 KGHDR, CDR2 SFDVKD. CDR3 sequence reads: CATSEGQGSALYEKLFF. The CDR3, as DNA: TGTGCCACCAGTGAGGGACAGGGATCGGCCCTTTATGAAAAACTGTTTTTT.

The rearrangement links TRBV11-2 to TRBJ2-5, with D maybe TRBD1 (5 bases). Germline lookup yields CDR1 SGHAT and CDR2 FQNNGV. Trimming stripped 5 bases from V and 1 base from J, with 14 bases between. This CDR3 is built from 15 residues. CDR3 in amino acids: CASSPQGLVQETQYF. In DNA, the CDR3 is TGTGCCAGCAGCCCCCAGGGTCTGGTCCAAGAGACCCAGTACTTC.

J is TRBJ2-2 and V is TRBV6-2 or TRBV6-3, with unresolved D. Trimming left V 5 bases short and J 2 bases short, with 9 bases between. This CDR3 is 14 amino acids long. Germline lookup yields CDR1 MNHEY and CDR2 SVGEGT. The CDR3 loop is CASSRGLNTGELFF. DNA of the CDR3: TGTGCCAGCAGTCGCGGTCTTAACACCGGGGAGCTGTTTTTT.

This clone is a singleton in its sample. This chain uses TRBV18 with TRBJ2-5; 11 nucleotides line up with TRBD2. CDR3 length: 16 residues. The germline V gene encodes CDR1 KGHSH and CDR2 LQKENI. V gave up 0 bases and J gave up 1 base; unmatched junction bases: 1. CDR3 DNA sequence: TGTGCCAGCTCACCACCTAGCGGGGGGGTCCAAGAGACCCAGTACTTC. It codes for CASSPPSGGVQETQYF.

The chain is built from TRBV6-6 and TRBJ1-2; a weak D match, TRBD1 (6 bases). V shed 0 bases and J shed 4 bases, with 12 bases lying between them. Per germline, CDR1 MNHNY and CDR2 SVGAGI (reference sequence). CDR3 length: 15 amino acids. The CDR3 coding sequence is TGTGCCAGCAGTTACTCGATTTCGGACAGCTATGGCTACACCTTC. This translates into CASSYSISDSYGYTF.